This section outlines one T cell receptor beta chain sequence together with its context. The data were taken from a study of blood T cell repertoires in COVID-19. In the study's own analysis: Scientists estimated how many nucleated cells there were by amplifying reference gene primers. The data were produced by immunoSEQ multiplex PCR, yet TCRdb's version contains in-frame clones alone and is incomplete. That table gives V, J and clone size, and the DNA gave D and trimming. The top ten clones hold approximately 11% of a sample with fewer than 150,000 clones, about 72% of them seen once. Germline V gene lookup returns CDR1 MNHEY and CDR2 SMNVEV (reference sequence). The CDR3 runs 14 residues. Trimming shortened V by 3 bases and J by 1 base, and 8 bases separated the two germline ends.

The genes are TRBV27 and TRBJ2-3; perhaps TRBD2 as D (6 bases). Material: peripheral blood. The TCR was taken from a man aged 55 to 69 who had recovered from COVID-19. CDR3 sequence reads: CASSFWGGTDTQYF. The CDR3 nucleotides are TGTGCCAGCAGTTTTTGGGGGGGCACAGATACGCAGTATTTT.